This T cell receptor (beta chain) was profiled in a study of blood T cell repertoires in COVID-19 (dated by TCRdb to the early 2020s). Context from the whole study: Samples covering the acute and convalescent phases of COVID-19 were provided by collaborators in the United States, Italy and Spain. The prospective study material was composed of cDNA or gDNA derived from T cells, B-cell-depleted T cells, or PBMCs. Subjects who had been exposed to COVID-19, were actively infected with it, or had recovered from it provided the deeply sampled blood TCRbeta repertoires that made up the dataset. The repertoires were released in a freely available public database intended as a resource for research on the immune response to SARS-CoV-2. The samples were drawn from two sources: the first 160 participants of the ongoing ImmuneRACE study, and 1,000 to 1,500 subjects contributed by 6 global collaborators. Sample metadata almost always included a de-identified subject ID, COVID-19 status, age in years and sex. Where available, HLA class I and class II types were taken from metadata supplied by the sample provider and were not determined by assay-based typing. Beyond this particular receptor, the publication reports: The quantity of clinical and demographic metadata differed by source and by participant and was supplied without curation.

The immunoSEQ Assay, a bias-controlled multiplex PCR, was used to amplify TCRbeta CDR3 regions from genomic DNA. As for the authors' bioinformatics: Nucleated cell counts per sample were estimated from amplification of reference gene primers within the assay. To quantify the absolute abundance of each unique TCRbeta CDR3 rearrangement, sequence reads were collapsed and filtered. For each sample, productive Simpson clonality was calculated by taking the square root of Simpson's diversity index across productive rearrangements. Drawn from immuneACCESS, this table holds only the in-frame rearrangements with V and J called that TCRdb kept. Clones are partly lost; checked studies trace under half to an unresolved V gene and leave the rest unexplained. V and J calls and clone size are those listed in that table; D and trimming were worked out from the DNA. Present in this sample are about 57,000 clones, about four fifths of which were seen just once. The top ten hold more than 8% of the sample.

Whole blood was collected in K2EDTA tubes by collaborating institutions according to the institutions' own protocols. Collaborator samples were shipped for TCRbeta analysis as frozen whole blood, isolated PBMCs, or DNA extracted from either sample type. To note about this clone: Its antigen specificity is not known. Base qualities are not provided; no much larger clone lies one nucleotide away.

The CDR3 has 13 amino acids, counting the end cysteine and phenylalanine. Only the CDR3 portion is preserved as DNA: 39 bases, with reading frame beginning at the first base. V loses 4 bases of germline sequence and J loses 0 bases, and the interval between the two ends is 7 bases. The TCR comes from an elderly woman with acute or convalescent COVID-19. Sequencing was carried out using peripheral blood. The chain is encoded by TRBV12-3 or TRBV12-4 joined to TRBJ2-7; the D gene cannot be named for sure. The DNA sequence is TGTGCCAGCAGTTCCTCAGTCTCCTACGAGCAGTACTTC. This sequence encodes CASSSSVSYEQYF.